This is a list of T cell receptor beta chains from one sample in a study of T cell changes during pregnancy in multiple sclerosis. Clones were sequenced by immunoSEQ multiplex PCR, and TCRdb holds only the in-frame ones, with some missing. Of 30,000 to 35,000 clones listed, roughly 89% were seen once; the top ten hold almost 8%. The sequenced sample was CD8+ T cells from peripheral blood mononuclear cells, obtained before pregnancy. The receptors were gathered from a female donor with multiple sclerosis, enrolled in a pregnancy study. CDR3s include the opening cysteine and the closing phenylalanine or tryptophan. The D gene is left open where the match is weak. The size field is filled for only some rows; it gives once, few, many or a size class.

cdr3_aa: CASTNTGGFHGYTF; cdr3_nt: TGTGCCAGTACCAATACGGGGGGTTTTCATGGCTACACCTTC; clone_size: NA; v_call: TRBV19; j_call: TRBJ1-2; d_call: NA
cdr3_aa: CASSRLSGEYDGYTF; cdr3_nt: TGCGCCAGCAGCCGTCTGTCCGGAGAGTATGATGGCTACACCTTC; clone_size: few; v_call: TRBV4-1; j_call: TRBJ1-2; d_call: NA
cdr3_aa: CASWGTDAGNQPQHF; cdr3_nt: TGTGCCAGCTGGGGGACAGATGCGGGCAATCAGCCCCAGCATTTT; clone_size: NA; v_call: TRBV27; j_call: TRBJ1-5; d_call: TRBD1
cdr3_aa: CASSQFGGGIPYGYTF; cdr3_nt: TGCGCCAGCAGCCAATTTGGGGGCGGAATACCCTATGGCTACACCTTC; clone_size: NA; v_call: TRBV4-1; j_call: TRBJ1-2; d_call: NA
cdr3_aa: CASSSSVLDSRYNSPLHF; cdr3_nt: TGTGCCAGCAGTTCCAGTGTCCTCGACAGTCGCTATAATTCACCCCTCCACTTT; clone_size: NA; v_call: TRBV28; j_call: TRBJ1-6; d_call: NA
cdr3_aa: CASSLFGRPTEAFF; cdr3_nt: TGTGCCAGCAGCTTATTTGGCAGGCCCACTGAAGCTTTCTTT; clone_size: NA; v_call: TRBV7-3; j_call: TRBJ1-1; d_call: NA
cdr3_aa: CASSTTAGPTYEQYF; cdr3_nt: TGTGCCAGCAGTACGACAGCCGGGCCCACCTACGAGCAGTACTTC; clone_size: NA; v_call: TRBV6-5; j_call: TRBJ2-7; d_call: NA
cdr3_aa: CSASGADRGVSGITEAFF; cdr3_nt: TGCAGCGCCTCCGGGGCGGACAGGGGAGTTTCGGGGATAACTGAAGCTTTCTTT; clone_size: NA; v_call: TRBV29-1; j_call: TRBJ1-1; d_call: TRBD1
cdr3_aa: CAWSASGGTEAFF; cdr3_nt: TGTGCCTGGAGCGCTTCCGGGGGCACTGAAGCTTTCTTT; clone_size: few; v_call: TRBV30; j_call: TRBJ1-1; d_call: NA
cdr3_aa: CASRGSWVLFSNQPQHF; cdr3_nt: TGTGCCAGTAGAGGGAGTTGGGTCCTTTTTAGCAATCAGCCCCAGCATTTT; clone_size: NA; v_call: TRBV19; j_call: TRBJ1-5; d_call: NA
cdr3_aa: CASSEREAGYYGYTF; cdr3_nt: TGTGCCAGCAGTGAACGGGAGGCAGGATACTATGGCTACACCTTC; clone_size: NA; v_call: TRBV6-1; j_call: TRBJ1-2; d_call: NA
cdr3_aa: CASSRITGGPNEKLFF; cdr3_nt: TGCGCCAGCAGCCGTATAACAGGGGGTCCTAATGAAAAACTGTTTTTT; clone_size: NA; v_call: TRBV4-3; j_call: TRBJ1-4; d_call: TRBD1
cdr3_aa: CASSIIFLIPPSQRGGYTF; cdr3_nt: TGTGCCAGTAGTATTATTTTTCTCATCCCCCCAAGCCAACGCGGTGGCTACACCTTC; clone_size: NA; v_call: TRBV19; j_call: TRBJ1-2; d_call: NA
cdr3_aa: CASSSRGISTEAFF; cdr3_nt: TGTGCCAGTAGTTCCCGAGGGATTAGCACTGAAGCTTTCTTT; clone_size: NA; v_call: TRBV19; j_call: TRBJ1-1; d_call: NA
cdr3_aa: CAVTGGSRNGYTF; cdr3_nt: TGTGCCGTTACGGGGGGAAGTCGTAATGGCTACACCTTC; clone_size: NA; v_call: TRBV6-5; j_call: TRBJ1-2; d_call: NA
cdr3_aa: CATSPRTGDEKLFF; cdr3_nt: TGTGCCACCAGCCCGCGGACGGGGGATGAAAAACTGTTTTTT; clone_size: NA; v_call: TRBV15; j_call: TRBJ1-4; d_call: NA
cdr3_aa: CASSFGQGYEQYF; cdr3_nt: TGTGCCAGCAGCTTCGGACAGGGTTACGAGCAGTACTTC; clone_size: NA; v_call: TRBV13; j_call: TRBJ2-7; d_call: TRBD1
cdr3_aa: CASSEDTGGSYEQYF; cdr3_nt: TGTGCCAGCAGTGAAGATACGGGGGGGTCCTACGAGCAGTACTTC; clone_size: few; v_call: TRBV6-1; j_call: TRBJ2-7; d_call: TRBD2
cdr3_aa: CASGVRAWTGELFF; cdr3_nt: TGTGCCAGCGGGGTGAGGGCATGGACCGGGGAGCTGTTTTTT; clone_size: NA; v_call: TRBV6-6; j_call: TRBJ2-2; d_call: NA
cdr3_aa: CASSYSPDRSGELFF; cdr3_nt: TGTGCCAGCAGTTACTCACCGGACAGGTCCGGGGAGCTGTTTTTT; clone_size: once; v_call: TRBV6-6; j_call: TRBJ2-2; d_call: TRBD1
cdr3_aa: CASSDWASGRQETQYF; cdr3_nt: TGTGCCAGCAGTGACTGGGCTAGCGGGAGACAAGAGACCCAGTACTTC; clone_size: once; v_call: TRBV2; j_call: TRBJ2-5; d_call: TRBD2
cdr3_aa: CASSFHNSYEQYF; cdr3_nt: TGTGCCAGCAGCTTTCACAACTCCTACGAGCAGTACTTC; clone_size: NA; v_call: TRBV7-9; j_call: TRBJ2-7; d_call: NA
cdr3_aa: CASSETSGGAAEQFF; cdr3_nt: TGTGCCAGCAGCGAGACTAGCGGGGGGGCCGCTGAGCAGTTCTTC; clone_size: NA; v_call: TRBV6-4; j_call: TRBJ2-1; d_call: TRBD2
cdr3_aa: CAISEGAGFTEAFF; cdr3_nt: TGTGCCATCAGTGAGGGGGCAGGATTCACTGAAGCTTTCTTT; clone_size: NA; v_call: TRBV10-3; j_call: TRBJ1-1; d_call: NA
cdr3_aa: CAISDQGWGWGYTF; cdr3_nt: TGTGCCATCAGTGACCAGGGATGGGGATGGGGCTACACCTTC; clone_size: once; v_call: TRBV10-3; j_call: TRBJ1-2; d_call: NA
cdr3_aa: CASSLPGIPYNEQFF; cdr3_nt: TGTGCCAGCAGCCTTCCGGGAATACCTTACAATGAGCAGTTCTTC; clone_size: NA; v_call: TRBV11-2; j_call: TRBJ2-1; d_call: NA
cdr3_aa: CASRDTHKNTEAFF; cdr3_nt: TGTGCCAGTAGGGACACCCACAAAAACACTGAAGCTTTCTTT; clone_size: NA; v_call: TRBV19; j_call: TRBJ1-1; d_call: NA
cdr3_aa: CAGGGGFTDTQYF; cdr3_nt: TGTGCCGGGGGCGGGGGTTTCACAGATACGCAGTATTTT; clone_size: NA; v_call: TRBV28; j_call: TRBJ2-3; d_call: NA
cdr3_aa: CATSPGRISGNTIYF; cdr3_nt: TGTGCCACCAGCCCTGGTAGAATCTCTGGAAACACCATATATTTT; clone_size: NA; v_call: TRBV15; j_call: TRBJ1-3; d_call: NA
cdr3_aa: CASRPGRATYNEQFF; cdr3_nt: TGTGCCAGCAGGCCGGGGAGGGCTACCTACAATGAGCAGTTCTTC; clone_size: NA; v_call: TRBV7-9; j_call: TRBJ2-1; d_call: TRBD2
cdr3_aa: CASGAGQIGSPLHF; cdr3_nt: TGTGCCAGCGGCGCGGGACAGATCGGATCACCCCTCCACTTT; clone_size: NA; v_call: TRBV9; j_call: TRBJ1-6; d_call: TRBD1
cdr3_aa: CASSTGWQETQYF; cdr3_nt: TGTGCCAGCAGTACAGGTTGGCAAGAGACCCAGTACTTC; clone_size: NA; v_call: TRBV2; j_call: TRBJ2-5; d_call: NA
cdr3_aa: CASSVAAGSGANVLTF; cdr3_nt: TGTGCCAGCAGCGTAGCCGCAGGCTCTGGGGCCAACGTCCTGACTTTC; clone_size: NA; v_call: TRBV9; j_call: TRBJ2-6; d_call: NA
cdr3_aa: CASSLVSGEYGEQFF; cdr3_nt: TGTGCCAGCAGCTTAGTGTCAGGGGAATATGGTGAGCAGTTCTTC; clone_size: NA; v_call: TRBV7-6; j_call: TRBJ2-1; d_call: NA
cdr3_aa: CASSVAGKGGYTF; cdr3_nt: TGTGCCAGCAGCGTGGCAGGGAAAGGCGGCTACACCTTC; clone_size: NA; v_call: TRBV9; j_call: TRBJ1-2; d_call: NA
cdr3_aa: CAGLSTDPDSYGYTF; cdr3_nt: TGTGCCGGACTGTCTACGGATCCTGATTCATATGGCTACACCTTC; clone_size: NA; v_call: TRBV2; j_call: TRBJ1-2; d_call: NA
cdr3_aa: CASSQDSYRGGYNEQFF; cdr3_nt: TGCGCCAGCAGCCAAGATTCGTACCGGGGGGGCTACAATGAGCAGTTCTTC; clone_size: NA; v_call: TRBV4-3; j_call: TRBJ2-1; d_call: TRBD2
cdr3_aa: CASSLDSEETQYF; cdr3_nt: TGTGCCAGCAGCTTAGACAGCGAAGAGACCCAGTACTTC; clone_size: NA; v_call: TRBV5-8; j_call: TRBJ2-5; d_call: NA
cdr3_aa: CASMERGTEAFF; cdr3_nt: TGTGCCAGCATGGAACGGGGCACTGAAGCTTTCTTT; clone_size: NA; v_call: TRBV28; j_call: TRBJ1-1; d_call: NA
cdr3_aa: CATSRPPGHVNTEAFF; cdr3_nt: TGTGCCACCAGCAGACCCCCGGGACACGTGAACACTGAAGCTTTCTTT; clone_size: NA; v_call: TRBV15; j_call: TRBJ1-1; d_call: NA
cdr3_aa: CASSEYGLAGDGETQYF; cdr3_nt: TGTGCCAGCAGTGAATACGGACTAGCGGGGGACGGGGAGACCCAGTACTTC; clone_size: once; v_call: TRBV25-1; j_call: TRBJ2-5; d_call: TRBD2
cdr3_aa: CASSLWRGSHSYEQYF; cdr3_nt: TGTGCCAGCAGCTTATGGAGGGGCTCACACTCCTACGAGCAGTACTTC; clone_size: NA; v_call: TRBV7-6; j_call: TRBJ2-7; d_call: NA
cdr3_aa: CASSFVAATYEQYF; cdr3_nt: TGTGCCAGCAGTTTTGTGGCAGCGACCTACGAGCAGTACTTC; clone_size: NA; v_call: TRBV28; j_call: TRBJ2-7; d_call: NA
cdr3_aa: CASSLSGFAGANVLTF; cdr3_nt: TGTGCCAGCAGCTTGTCAGGCTTCGCCGGGGCCAACGTCCTGACTTTC; clone_size: NA; v_call: TRBV5-8; j_call: TRBJ2-6; d_call: NA
cdr3_aa: CASSDSSSYEQYF; cdr3_nt: TGTGCCAGCAGTGATAGCAGCTCCTACGAGCAGTACTTC; clone_size: NA; v_call: TRBV2; j_call: TRBJ2-7; d_call: NA
cdr3_aa: CSALRDTGSEAFF; cdr3_nt: TGCAGCGCTCTCAGGGACACCGGTAGCGAAGCTTTCTTT; clone_size: NA; v_call: TRBV29-1; j_call: TRBJ1-1; d_call: NA
cdr3_aa: CASSSRPGQGNTEAFF; cdr3_nt: TGCGCCAGCAGCTCACGTCCGGGACAGGGGAACACTGAAGCTTTCTTT; clone_size: NA; v_call: TRBV4-1; j_call: TRBJ1-1; d_call: TRBD1
cdr3_aa: CASSLAKQGYSYNEQFF; cdr3_nt: TGTGCCAGCAGCTTAGCCAAACAGGGGTACTCCTACAATGAGCAGTTCTTC; clone_size: NA; v_call: TRBV7-2; j_call: TRBJ2-1; d_call: TRBD1
cdr3_aa: CASGQGEPGANVLTF; cdr3_nt: TGTGCCAGCGGACAGGGGGAACCTGGGGCCAACGTCCTGACTTTC; clone_size: NA; v_call: TRBV6-1; j_call: TRBJ2-6; d_call: TRBD1
cdr3_aa: CASRSGTGGRNQPQHF; cdr3_nt: TGTGCCAGCAGATCCGGGACAGGGGGTCGCAATCAGCCCCAGCATTTT; clone_size: NA; v_call: TRBV2; j_call: TRBJ1-5; d_call: TRBD1